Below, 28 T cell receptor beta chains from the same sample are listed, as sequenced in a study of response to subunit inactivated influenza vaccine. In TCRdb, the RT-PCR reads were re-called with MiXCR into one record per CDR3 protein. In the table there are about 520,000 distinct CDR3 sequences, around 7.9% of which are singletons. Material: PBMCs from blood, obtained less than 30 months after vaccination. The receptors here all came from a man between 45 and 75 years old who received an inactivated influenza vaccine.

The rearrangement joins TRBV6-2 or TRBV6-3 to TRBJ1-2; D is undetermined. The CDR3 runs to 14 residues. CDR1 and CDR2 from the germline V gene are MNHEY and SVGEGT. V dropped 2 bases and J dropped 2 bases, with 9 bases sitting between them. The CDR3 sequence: CASSYGSLNYGYTF. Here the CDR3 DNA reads TGTGCCAGCAGTTACGGGTCGCTCAACTATGGCTACACCTTC.

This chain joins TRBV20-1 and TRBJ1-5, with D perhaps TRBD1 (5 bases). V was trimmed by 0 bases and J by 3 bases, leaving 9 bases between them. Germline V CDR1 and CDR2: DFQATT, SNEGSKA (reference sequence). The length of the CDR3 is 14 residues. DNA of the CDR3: TGCAGTGCTAGAGATGCAGGGATCAATCAGCCCCAGCATTTT. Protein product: CSARDAGINQPQHF.

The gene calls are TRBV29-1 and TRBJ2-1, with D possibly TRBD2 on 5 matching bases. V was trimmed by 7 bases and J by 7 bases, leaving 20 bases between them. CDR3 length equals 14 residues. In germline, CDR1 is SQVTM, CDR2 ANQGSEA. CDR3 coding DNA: TGCAGCGCCACATCTTACGGGATAGGAAATGAGCAGTTCTTC. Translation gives CSATSYGIGNEQFF.

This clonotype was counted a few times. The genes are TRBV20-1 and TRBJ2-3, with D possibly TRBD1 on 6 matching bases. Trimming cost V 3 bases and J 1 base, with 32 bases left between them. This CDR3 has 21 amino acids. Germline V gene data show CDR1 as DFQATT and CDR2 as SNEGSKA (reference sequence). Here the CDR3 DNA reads TGCAGTGCTAGTGGCGTCCTACGCGAATTACAGGGTGTAACCCGCACAGATACGCAGTATTTT. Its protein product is CSASGVLRELQGVTRTDTQYF.

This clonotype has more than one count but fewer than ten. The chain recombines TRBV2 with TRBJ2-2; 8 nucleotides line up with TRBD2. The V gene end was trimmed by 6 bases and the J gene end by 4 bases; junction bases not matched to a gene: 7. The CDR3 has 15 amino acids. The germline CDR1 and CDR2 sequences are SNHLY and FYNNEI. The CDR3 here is CASRSGGLGTGELFF. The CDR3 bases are TGTGCCAGCAGGAGCGGGGGACTCGGCACCGGGGAGCTGTTTTTT.

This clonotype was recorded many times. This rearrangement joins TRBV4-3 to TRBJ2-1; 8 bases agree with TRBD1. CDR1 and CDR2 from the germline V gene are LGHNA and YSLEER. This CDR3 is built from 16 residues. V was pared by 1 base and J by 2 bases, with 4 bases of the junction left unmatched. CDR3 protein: CASSQVAGGPYNEQFF. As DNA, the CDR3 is TGCGCCAGCAGCCAAGTCGCAGGGGGCCCCTACAATGAGCAGTTCTTC.

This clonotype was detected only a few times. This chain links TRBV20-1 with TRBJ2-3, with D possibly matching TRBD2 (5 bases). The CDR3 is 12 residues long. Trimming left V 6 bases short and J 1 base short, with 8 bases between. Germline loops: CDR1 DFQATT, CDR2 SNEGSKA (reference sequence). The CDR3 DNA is TGCAGTGCCCCCGGGGGCACAGATACGCAGTATTTT. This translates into CSAPGGTDTQYF.

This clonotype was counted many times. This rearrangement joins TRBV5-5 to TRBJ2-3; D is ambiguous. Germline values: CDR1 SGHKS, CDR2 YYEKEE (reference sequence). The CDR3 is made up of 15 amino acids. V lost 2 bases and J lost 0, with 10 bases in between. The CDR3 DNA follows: TGTGCCAGCAGCTTAAGCTTCTCGAGCACAGATACGCAGTATTTT. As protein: CASSLSFSSTDTQYF.

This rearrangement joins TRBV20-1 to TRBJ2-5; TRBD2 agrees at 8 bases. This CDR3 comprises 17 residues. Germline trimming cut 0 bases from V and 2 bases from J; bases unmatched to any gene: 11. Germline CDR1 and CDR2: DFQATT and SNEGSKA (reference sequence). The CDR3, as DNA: TGCAGTGCTAGAGATCGGTACGGGAGGGTGGCACAAGAGACCCAGTACTTC. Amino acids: CSARDRYGRVAQETQYF.

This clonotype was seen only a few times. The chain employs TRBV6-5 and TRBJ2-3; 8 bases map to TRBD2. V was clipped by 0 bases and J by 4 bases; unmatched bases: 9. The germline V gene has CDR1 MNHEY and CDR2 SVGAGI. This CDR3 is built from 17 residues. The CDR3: CASSYSPGWTSPDTQYF. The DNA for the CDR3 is TGTGCCAGCAGTTACTCACCAGGCTGGACTAGCCCAGATACGCAGTATTTT.

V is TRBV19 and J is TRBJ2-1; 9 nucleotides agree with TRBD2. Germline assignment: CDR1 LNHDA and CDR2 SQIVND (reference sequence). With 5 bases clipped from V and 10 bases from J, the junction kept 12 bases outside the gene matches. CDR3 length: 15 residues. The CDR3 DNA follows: TGTGCCAGTAGTGTCCTCGGGCGGGGGGGCCAGGAGCAGTTCTTC. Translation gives CASSVLGRGGQEQFF.

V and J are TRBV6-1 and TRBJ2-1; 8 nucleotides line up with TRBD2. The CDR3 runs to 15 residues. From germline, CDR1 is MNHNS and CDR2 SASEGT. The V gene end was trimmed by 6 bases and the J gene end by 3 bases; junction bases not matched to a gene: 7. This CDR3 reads CASSVLAESYNEQFF. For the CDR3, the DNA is TGTGCCAGCAGCGTACTAGCGGAGAGCTACAATGAGCAGTTCTTC.

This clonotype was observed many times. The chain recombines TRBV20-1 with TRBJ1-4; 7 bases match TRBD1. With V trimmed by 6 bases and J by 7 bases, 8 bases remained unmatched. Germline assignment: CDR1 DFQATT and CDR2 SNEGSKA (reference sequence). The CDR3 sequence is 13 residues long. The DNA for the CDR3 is TGCAGTGCGCAGACAGGGAAGGGTGAAAAACTGTTTTTT. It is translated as CSAQTGKGEKLFF.

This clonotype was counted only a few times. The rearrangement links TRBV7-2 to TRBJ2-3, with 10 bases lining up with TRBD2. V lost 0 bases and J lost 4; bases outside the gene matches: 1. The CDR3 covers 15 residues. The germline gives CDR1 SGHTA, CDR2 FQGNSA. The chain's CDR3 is CASSLALAGADTQYF. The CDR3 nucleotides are TGTGCCAGCAGCTTAGCTCTAGCGGGAGCAGATACGCAGTATTTT. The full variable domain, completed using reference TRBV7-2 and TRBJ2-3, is GAGVSQSPSNKVTEKGKDVELRCDPISGHTALYWYRQSLGQGLEFLIYFQGNSAPDKSGLPSDRFSAERTGGSVSTLTIQRTQQEDSAVYLCASSLALAGADTQYFGPGTRLTVL.

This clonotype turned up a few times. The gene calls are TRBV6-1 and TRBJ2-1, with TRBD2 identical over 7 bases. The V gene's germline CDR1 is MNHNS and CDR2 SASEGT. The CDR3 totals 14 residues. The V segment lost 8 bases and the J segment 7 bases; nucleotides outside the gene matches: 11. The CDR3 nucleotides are TGTGCCAGCGGTAGACTAGCTTCTAGGAATGAGCAGTTCTTC. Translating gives CASGRLASRNEQFF.

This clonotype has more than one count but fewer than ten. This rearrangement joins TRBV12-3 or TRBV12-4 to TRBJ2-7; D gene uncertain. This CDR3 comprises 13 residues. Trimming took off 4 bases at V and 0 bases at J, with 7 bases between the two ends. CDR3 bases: TGTGCCAGCAGTTACCGGATCTCCTACGAGCAGTACTTC. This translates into CASSYRISYEQYF.

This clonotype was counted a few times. CDR3 in DNA: TGCGCCAGCAGCTCAGCGGGAGTTAGAACCGGGGAGCTGTTTTTT. The encoded protein is CASSSAGVRTGELFF. The chain carries TRBV5-1 and TRBJ2-2, with 8 nucleotides matching TRBD2. The J segment lost 5 bases and the V segment lost 3 bases, leaving 6 bases of the junction unmatched. There are 15 residues in the CDR3. Germline CDR1 reads SGHRS; CDR2 reads YFSETQ.

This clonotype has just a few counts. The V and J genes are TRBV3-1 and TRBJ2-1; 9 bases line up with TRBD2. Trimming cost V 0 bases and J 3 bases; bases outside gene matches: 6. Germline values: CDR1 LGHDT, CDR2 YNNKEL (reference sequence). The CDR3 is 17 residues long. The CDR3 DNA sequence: TGTGCCAGCAGCCAAGATTCCGGGACTAGCCGCTACAATGAGCAGTTCTTC. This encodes CASSQDSGTSRYNEQFF.

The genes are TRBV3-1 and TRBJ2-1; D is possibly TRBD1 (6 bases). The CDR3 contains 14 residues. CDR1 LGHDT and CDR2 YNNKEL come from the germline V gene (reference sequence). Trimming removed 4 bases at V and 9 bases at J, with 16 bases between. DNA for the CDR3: TGTGCCAGCAGCCCTGCCGGGACATATGGTGAGCAGTTCTTC. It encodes CASSPAGTYGEQFF.

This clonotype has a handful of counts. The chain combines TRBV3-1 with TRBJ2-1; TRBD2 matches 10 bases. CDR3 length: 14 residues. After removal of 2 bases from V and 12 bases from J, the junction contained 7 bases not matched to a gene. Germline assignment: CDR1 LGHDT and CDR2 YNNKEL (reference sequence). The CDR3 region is CASSQRSRTSGQFF. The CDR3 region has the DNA TGTGCCAGCAGCCAACGATCCCGGACTAGCGGGCAGTTCTTC.

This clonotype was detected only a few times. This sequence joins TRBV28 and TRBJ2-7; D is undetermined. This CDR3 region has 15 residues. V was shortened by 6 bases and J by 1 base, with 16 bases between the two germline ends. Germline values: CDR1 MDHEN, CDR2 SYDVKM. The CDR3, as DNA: TGTGCCAGCAGCGGTTCGGGCCCGACTTCCTACGAGCAGTACTTC. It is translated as CASSGSGPTSYEQYF.

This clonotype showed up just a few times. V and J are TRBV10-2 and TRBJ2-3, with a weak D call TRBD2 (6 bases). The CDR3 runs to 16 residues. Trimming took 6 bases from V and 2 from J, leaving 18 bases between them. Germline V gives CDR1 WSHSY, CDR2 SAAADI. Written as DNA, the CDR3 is TGCGCCAGCAGGGCTGGAGGGTTCCCTATCACAGATACGCAGTATTTT. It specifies CASRAGGFPITDTQYF.

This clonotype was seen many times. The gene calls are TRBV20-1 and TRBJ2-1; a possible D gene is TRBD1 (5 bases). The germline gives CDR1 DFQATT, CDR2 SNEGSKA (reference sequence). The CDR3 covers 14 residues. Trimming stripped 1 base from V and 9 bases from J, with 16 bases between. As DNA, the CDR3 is TGCAGTGCTAGAGGGACACCCGCTACGGGTGAGCAGTTCTTC. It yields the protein CSARGTPATGEQFF.

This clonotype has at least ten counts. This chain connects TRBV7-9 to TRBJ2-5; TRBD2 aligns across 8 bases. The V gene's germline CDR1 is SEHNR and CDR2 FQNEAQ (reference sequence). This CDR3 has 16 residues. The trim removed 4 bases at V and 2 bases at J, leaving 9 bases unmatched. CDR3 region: CASSSQRELRQETQYF. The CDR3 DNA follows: TGTGCCAGCAGCTCCCAGCGGGAGTTAAGGCAAGAGACCCAGTACTTC.

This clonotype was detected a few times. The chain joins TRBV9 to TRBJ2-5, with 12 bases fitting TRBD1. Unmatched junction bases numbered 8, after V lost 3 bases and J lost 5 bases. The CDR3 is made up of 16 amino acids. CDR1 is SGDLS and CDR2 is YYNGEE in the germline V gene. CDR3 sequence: CASSERGQGAVETQYF. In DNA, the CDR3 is TGTGCCAGCAGCGAGAGGGGACAGGGGGCCGTGGAGACCCAGTACTTC.

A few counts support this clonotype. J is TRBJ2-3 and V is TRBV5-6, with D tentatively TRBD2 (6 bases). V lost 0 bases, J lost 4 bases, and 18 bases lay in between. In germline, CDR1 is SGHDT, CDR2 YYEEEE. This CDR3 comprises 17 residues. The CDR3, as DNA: TGTGCCAGCAGCTTGGCCCGACTAGGGTATTCCCCAGATACGCAGTATTTT. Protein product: CASSLARLGYSPDTQYF.

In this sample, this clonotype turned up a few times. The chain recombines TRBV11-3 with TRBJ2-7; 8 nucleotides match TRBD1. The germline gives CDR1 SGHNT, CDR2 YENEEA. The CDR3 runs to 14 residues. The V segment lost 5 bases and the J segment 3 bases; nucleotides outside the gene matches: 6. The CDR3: CASSPGQGYYEQYF. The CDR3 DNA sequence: TGTGCCAGCAGCCCAGGACAGGGCTACTACGAGCAGTACTTC. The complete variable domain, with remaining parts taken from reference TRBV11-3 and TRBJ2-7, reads EAGVVQSPRYKIIEKKQPVAFWCNPISGHNTLYWYLQNLGQGPELLIRYENEEAVDDSQLPKDRFSAERLKGVDSTLKIQPAELGDSAVYLCASSPGQGYYEQYFGPGTRLTVT.

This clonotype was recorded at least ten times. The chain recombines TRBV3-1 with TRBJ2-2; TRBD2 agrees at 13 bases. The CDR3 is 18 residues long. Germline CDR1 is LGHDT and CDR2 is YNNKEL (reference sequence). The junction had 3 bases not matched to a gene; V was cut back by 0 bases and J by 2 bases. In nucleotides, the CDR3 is TGTGCCAGCAGCCAAGAACTAGCGGGAGGGCCAAACACCGGGGAGCTGTTTTTT. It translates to CASSQELAGGPNTGELFF.